This T cell receptor beta chain was profiled in a study of T-cell reconstitution after alpha-beta-depleted transplantation in children. This clonotype was picked up a small number of times. Its specificity is unknown. The TCRbeta library was prepared with unique molecular identifiers. TCRdb processed the PCR reads anew with MiXCR; each CDR3 protein has one entry. The sample has about 870,000 distinct CDR3 sequences, about 16% seen once. Study results and caveats: Roughly two months post-transplant, alpha-beta T cells reportedly originated from several hundred graft clones that had expanded. T-cell counts and diversity at one year following transplant were attributed mainly to newly produced T cells.

Trimming left V 4 bases short and J 0 bases short, with 10 bases between. The CDR3 spans 15 residues. Germline CDR1 and CDR2: MNHEY and SVGAGI. The chain has TRBV6-5 and TRBJ2-1, with D possibly being TRBD2 (6 bases). Sequences were derived from PBMCs, mostly from graft donor cells, sampled 360 days after TCRalphabeta/CD19-depleted stem cell transplant. This clonotype originated in a male patient between 5 and 17 years old who had a stem cell transplant for acute lymphoblastic leukemia, so the T cells may come from the graft donor. CDR3: CASSSAGPSYNEQFF. CDR3 nucleotide sequence: TGTGCCAGCAGTTCTGCGGGGCCCTCCTACAATGAGCAGTTCTTC.